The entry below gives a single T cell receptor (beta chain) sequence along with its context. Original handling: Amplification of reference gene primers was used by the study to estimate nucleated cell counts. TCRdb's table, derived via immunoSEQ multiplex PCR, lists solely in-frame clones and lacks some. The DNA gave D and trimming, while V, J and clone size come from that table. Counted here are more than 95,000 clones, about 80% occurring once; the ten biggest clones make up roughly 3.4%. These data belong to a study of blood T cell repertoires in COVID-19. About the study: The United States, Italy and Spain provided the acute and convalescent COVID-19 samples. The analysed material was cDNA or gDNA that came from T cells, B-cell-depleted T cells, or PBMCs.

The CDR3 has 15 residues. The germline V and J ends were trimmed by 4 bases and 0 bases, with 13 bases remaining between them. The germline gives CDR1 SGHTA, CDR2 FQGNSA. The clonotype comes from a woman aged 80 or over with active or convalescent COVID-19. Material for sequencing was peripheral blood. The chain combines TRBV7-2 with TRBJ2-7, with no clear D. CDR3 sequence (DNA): TGTGCCAGCAGCTATGATCCTTCCAGCTCCTACGAGCAGTACTTC. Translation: CASSYDPSSSYEQYF.